Listed below are T cell receptor beta chains from one sample, sequenced in a study of cytomegalovirus exposure and HLA in healthy donors. This table comes from immunoSEQ multiplex PCR, and its TCRdb copy is limited to in-frame clones, with some not included. The sample yields 100,000 to 150,000 clones, about 80% seen once. Sequenced input: PBMCs. These TCRs come from a boy aged 2-9 years in good health and CMV-seronegative. Each CDR3 is given with its conserved first and last residue. The D gene is left open where the match is weak. Size is omitted from some rows. Given values are once, few, many or a class for expanded clones.

cdr3_length	clone_size	v_call	j_call	d_call	cdr3_nt	cdr3_aa
15	few	TRBV5-4	TRBJ2-4	.	TGTGCCAGCAGCCCCGACGGACTAGCCAAAAACATTCAGTACTTC	CASSPDGLAKNIQYF
13	.	TRBV9	TRBJ2-7	.	TGTGCCAGCAGCGCCGGACACAGCTACGAGCAGTACTTC	CASSAGHSYEQYF
11	.	TRBV20-1	TRBJ1-2	.	TGCAGTGCACAGCTGGATGATGGCTACACCTTC	CSAQLDDGYTF
16	.	TRBV12-5	TRBJ2-1	.	TGTGCTAGTGGTTTCCCCCGGGGGGCTTTCTACAATGAGCAGTTCTTC	CASGFPRGAFYNEQFF
15	.	TRBV4-1	TRBJ2-5	TRBD2	TGCGCCAGCAGCCACCCCGTTAGCGGGACGGGGACCCAGTACTTC	CASSHPVSGTGTQYF
16	.	TRBV27	TRBJ2-7	.	TGTGCCAGCAGTTTACGTTTCAGTGGAACAACGGGCGAGCAGTACTTC	CASSLRFSGTTGEQYF
16	few	TRBV4-2	TRBJ2-6	.	TGTGCCAGCAGCGCACAGGGTCACTCTGGGGCCAACGTCCTGACTTTC	CASSAQGHSGANVLTF
14	.	TRBV6-1	TRBJ2-3	.	TGTGCCAGCAGTGCGCAGGGCGGCACAGATACGCAGTATTTT	CASSAQGGTDTQYF
13	few	TRBV30	TRBJ1-1	.	TGTGCCTGGAGTGTAGGGGTGAACACTGAAGCTTTCTTT	CAWSVGVNTEAFF
15	.	TRBV13	TRBJ1-1	TRBD1	TGTGCCAGCAGCTTAATGGACAGGGAGGGCACTGAAGCTTTCTTT	CASSLMDREGTEAFF
17	.	TRBV5-1	TRBJ2-3	TRBD1	TGCGCCAGCAGCTTGGCCGAGACAGGGGAGGGCACAGATACGCAGTATTTT	CASSLAETGEGTDTQYF
15	.	TRBV9	TRBJ2-7	TRBD1	TGTGCCAGCAGCGGAGGGACAGGGGGCTTTCCCGAGCAGTACTTC	CASSGGTGGFPEQYF
15	once	TRBV11-1	TRBJ2-1	TRBD2	TGTGCCAGCAGCCCCGGACTAGCGGGCTACAATGAGCAGTTCTTC	CASSPGLAGYNEQFF
13	.	TRBV6-5	TRBJ2-5	.	TGTGCCAGCAGACCCGGGGGACAAGAGACCCAGTACTTC	CASRPGGQETQYF